The rows below give T cell receptor beta chains drawn from one sample of a study of cytomegalovirus exposure and HLA in healthy donors. TCRdb's copy holds only in-frame clones and misses some; the assay was immunoSEQ multiplex PCR. The sample contains approximately 160,000 clones, 80% of which appear only once. Sequences were obtained from PBMCs. These receptors were collected from a woman in her forties or fifties in good health and CMV-seropositive. The CDR3 runs from the conserved cysteine through the conserved F or W. Fields, in order: D gene, CDR3 length, J gene, clone size, V gene, CDR3 protein, CDR3 DNA. The D gene is left open where the match is weak. A clone size is listed for some rows: how often the clone was seen (once, few, many), or a class if it is expanded.

d_gene: -
len: 15
j_gene: TRBJ2-3
abundance: -
v_gene: TRBV5-6
CDR3aa: CASSSPGLREDTQYF
CDR3nt: TGTGCCAGCAGTTCCCCGGGACTTCGGGAAGATACGCAGTATTTT

d_gene: -
len: 14
j_gene: TRBJ1-1
abundance: -
v_gene: TRBV18
CDR3aa: CASSPPGGRTEAFF
CDR3nt: TGTGCCAGCTCACCACCCGGGGGACGGACTGAAGCTTTCTTT

d_gene: -
len: 14
j_gene: TRBJ1-2
abundance: -
v_gene: TRBV28
CDR3aa: CATPRRGVAGGYTF
CDR3nt: TGTGCCACCCCACGCCGGGGGGTCGCCGGGGGCTACACCTTC

d_gene: -
len: 13
j_gene: TRBJ2-2
abundance: -
v_gene: TRBV7-2
CDR3aa: CASSLNFPGELFF
CDR3nt: TGTGCCAGCAGCCTAAATTTTCCCGGGGAGCTGTTTTTT

d_gene: TRBD1
len: 14
j_gene: TRBJ2-7
abundance: -
v_gene: TRBV19
CDR3aa: CASSVTGQGGEQYF
CDR3nt: TGTGCCAGTAGTGTCACGGGACAGGGAGGCGAGCAGTACTTC

d_gene: -
len: 15
j_gene: TRBJ1-6
abundance: once
v_gene: TRBV28
CDR3aa: CASSLGPRGQSPLHF
CDR3nt: TGTGCCAGCAGTTTAGGGCCTAGGGGCCAATCACCCCTCCACTTT

d_gene: -
len: 15
j_gene: TRBJ2-7
abundance: -
v_gene: TRBV7-3
CDR3aa: CASSLTGGAGYEQYF
CDR3nt: TGTGCCAGCAGCTTAACAGGAGGGGCGGGCTACGAGCAGTACTTC

d_gene: TRBD2
len: 14
j_gene: TRBJ2-7
abundance: few
v_gene: TRBV27
CDR3aa: CASSLVAGRYEQYF
CDR3nt: TGTGCCAGCAGTTTAGTAGCGGGACGCTACGAGCAGTACTTC

d_gene: -
len: 12
j_gene: TRBJ2-7
abundance: -
v_gene: TRBV6-5
CDR3aa: CASGRGGYEQYF
CDR3nt: TGTGCCAGCGGCCGAGGGGGTTACGAGCAGTACTTC

d_gene: -
len: 11
j_gene: TRBJ2-5
abundance: -
v_gene: TRBV9
CDR3aa: CATGGRETQYF
CDR3nt: TGTGCCACAGGAGGACGGGAGACCCAGTACTTC

d_gene: TRBD2
len: 17
j_gene: TRBJ2-7
abundance: -
v_gene: TRBV11-2
CDR3aa: CASSFEGTSGSYYEQYF
CDR3nt: TGTGCCAGCAGCTTCGAAGGGACTAGCGGGAGCTATTACGAGCAGTACTTC

d_gene: TRBD2
len: 18
j_gene: TRBJ2-3
abundance: once
v_gene: TRBV12-5
CDR3aa: CASGLAGTSGPSTDTQYF
CDR3nt: TGTGCTAGTGGTTTGGCGGGGACTAGCGGGCCTAGCACAGATACGCAGTATTTT

d_gene: TRBD1
len: 13
j_gene: TRBJ1-4
abundance: -
v_gene: TRBV6-1
CDR3aa: CASCRGLFEKLFF
CDR3nt: TGTGCCAGCTGCAGGGGGTTATTTGAAAAACTGTTTTTT

d_gene: -
len: 15
j_gene: TRBJ2-7
abundance: few
v_gene: TRBV9
CDR3aa: CASSVSGAGRYEQYF
CDR3nt: TGTGCCAGCAGCGTATCAGGGGCCGGACGATACGAGCAGTACTTC

d_gene: -
len: 15
j_gene: TRBJ2-5
abundance: -
v_gene: TRBV14
CDR3aa: CASSQDLNRLETQYF
CDR3nt: TGTGCCAGCAGCCAAGACCTCAACAGGTTGGAGACCCAGTACTTC

d_gene: -
len: 12
j_gene: TRBJ2-1
abundance: -
v_gene: TRBV5-1
CDR3aa: CASSLVLNEQFF
CDR3nt: TGCGCCAGCAGCTTGGTTCTTAATGAGCAGTTCTTC

d_gene: TRBD1
len: 15
j_gene: TRBJ2-3
abundance: -
v_gene: TRBV28
CDR3aa: CASSGTGVGTDTQYF
CDR3nt: TGTGCCAGCAGTGGGACAGGGGTCGGCACAGATACGCAGTATTTT

d_gene: -
len: 12
j_gene: TRBJ1-4
abundance: -
v_gene: TRBV9
CDR3aa: CASSERGGELFF
CDR3nt: TGTGCCAGCAGCGAGAGGGGGGGAGAACTGTTTTTT

d_gene: -
len: 15
j_gene: TRBJ2-2
abundance: -
v_gene: TRBV5-1
CDR3aa: CASSLNGQNTGELFF
CDR3nt: TGCGCCAGCAGCTTGAATGGACAGAACACCGGGGAGCTGTTTTTT

d_gene: TRBD1
len: 13
j_gene: TRBJ2-5
abundance: few
v_gene: TRBV7-8
CDR3aa: CAGSRGPLETQYF
CDR3nt: TGTGCCGGTAGTAGGGGGCCGCTGGAGACCCAGTACTTC

d_gene: TRBD2
len: 15
j_gene: TRBJ2-1
abundance: -
v_gene: TRBV5-1
CDR3aa: CASSPGAGAYNEQFF
CDR3nt: TGCGCCAGCAGCCCCGGGGCGGGAGCCTACAATGAGCAGTTCTTC

d_gene: -
len: 14
j_gene: TRBJ1-2
abundance: -
v_gene: TRBV14
CDR3aa: CASSQQGNSYGYTF
CDR3nt: TGTGCCAGCAGCCAACAGGGTAATAGCTATGGCTACACCTTC

d_gene: -
len: 12
j_gene: TRBJ2-5
abundance: few
v_gene: TRBV28
CDR3aa: CASSLWERPANF
CDR3nt: TGTGCCAGCAGTTTATGGGAGAGGCCAGCTAACTTC

d_gene: -
len: 16
j_gene: TRBJ1-3
abundance: -
v_gene: TRBV9
CDR3aa: CASSPVVRGARNTIYF
CDR3nt: TGTGCCAGCAGCCCAGTGGTGCGGGGGGCGAGAAACACCATATATTTT

d_gene: -
len: 16
j_gene: TRBJ1-4
abundance: -
v_gene: TRBV19
CDR3aa: CASSTLSTSTNEKLFF
CDR3nt: TGTGCCAGTAGTACCCTCTCGACATCAACTAATGAAAAACTGTTTTTT

d_gene: -
len: 16
j_gene: TRBJ2-1
abundance: -
v_gene: TRBV7-8
CDR3aa: CASSLAPDPRRGEQFF
CDR3nt: TGTGCCAGCAGCTTAGCCCCCGACCCCCGGAGGGGTGAGCAGTTCTTC

d_gene: TRBD2
len: 15
j_gene: TRBJ2-7
abundance: -
v_gene: TRBV5-4
CDR3aa: CASSRSSGDQYEQYF
CDR3nt: TGTGCCAGCAGCAGGTCTAGCGGGGACCAATACGAGCAGTACTTC

d_gene: TRBD2
len: 15
j_gene: TRBJ2-1
abundance: -
v_gene: TRBV5-6
CDR3aa: CASSLGGGAYNEQFF
CDR3nt: TGTGCCAGCAGCTTGGGCGGGGGGGCATACAATGAGCAGTTCTTC